These 19 T cell receptor beta chains came from one sample sequenced in a study of metastatic and nonmetastatic thyroid tumors. Every patient was untreated before thyroid surgery. TCRdb redid the clone calls on the PCR reads using MiXCR. The sample shows some 39,000 clones, about 15% of them seen only once. The specimen sequenced was blood. These receptor sequences come from a female donor with papillary thyroid cancer or a benign thyroid nodule (not recorded which). Some clones in this sample may be carry-over from other donors' samples.

In this sample, this clone turned up many times. This chain joins TRBV6-4 and TRBJ1-6; TRBD1 aligns across 9 bases. V was clipped by 4 bases and J by 7 bases; unmatched bases: 2. Germline CDR1 MRHNA, CDR2 SNTAGT. The CDR3 has 14 amino acids. CDR3 in amino acids: CASSAGTGNSPLHF. The CDR3 DNA reads as TGTGCCAGCAGTGCCGGGACAGGGAATTCACCCCTCCACTTT.

Details on this clone: A much more abundant neighbour one base away suggests this may be a read error. The J gene is TRBJ1-1, the V gene TRBV3-1, with TRBD1 as a possible D gene (6 bases). Germline loops: CDR1 LGHDT, CDR2 YNNKEL (reference sequence). The CDR3 loop spans 14 amino acids. V was cut by 5 bases and J by 11 bases, with 21 bases left in between. In DNA form, the CDR3 reads TGTGCCAGCAGCAAAGTATTTGGGGGGCAAGAGGCTTTCTTT. Its translation: CASSKVFGGQEAFF. Full variable domain (remainder filled in from reference TRBV3-1 and TRBJ1-1): DTAVSQTPKYLVTQMGNDKSIKCEQNLGHDTMYWYKQDSKKFLKIMFSYNNKELIINETVPNRFSPKSPDKAHLNLHINSLELGDSAVYFCASSKVFGGQEAFFGQGTRLTVV.

This clone was seen ten or more times. This chain joins TRBV7-9 and TRBJ1-1, with a possible D match to TRBD1 (5 bases). The CDR3 loop spans 12 amino acids. Trimming cost V 1 base and J 10 bases, with 10 bases left between them. The V gene's germline CDR1 is SEHNR and CDR2 FQNEAQ (reference sequence). CDR3 region: CASSLGATGAFF. The CDR3 nucleotides read TGTGCCAGCAGCTTAGGGGCTACAGGAGCTTTCTTT.

This clone was found many times. This rearrangement joins TRBV4-1 to TRBJ2-3, with 9 bases lining up with TRBD2. CDR3 size: 15 residues. The ends lost 0 bases at V and 8 bases at J; junction bases unmatched: 6. CDR1 is MGHRA and CDR2 is YSYEKL in the germline V gene. The CDR3 region has the DNA TGCGCCAGCAGCCAAGAAAGGAGCGGGAGGCGTACGCAGTATTTT. Its translation is CASSQERSGRRTQYF.

The chain joins TRBV18 to TRBJ1-2, with D hard to call. The germline V and J ends were trimmed by 2 bases and 2 bases, with 6 bases remaining between them. The CDR3 runs to 13 residues. CDR1 and CDR2 (germline): KGHSH, LQKENI. The CDR3 nucleotides are TGTGCCAGCTCACCAACCAGAAACTATGGCTACACCTTC. It specifies CASSPTRNYGYTF.

The chain uses TRBV29-1 and TRBJ1-2, with D unresolved. Trimming shortened V by 1 base and J by 8 bases, and 11 bases separated the two germline ends. Germline CDR1 reads SQVTM; CDR2 reads ANQGSEA. This CDR3 contains 12 residues. The CDR3 loop is CSVEGIEYGYTF. CDR3 in DNA: TGCAGCGTTGAAGGGATTGAATACGGCTACACCTTC.

A few counts support this clone. A much larger clone differs from this one at a single base, so this may be a read error. The gene calls are TRBV18 and TRBJ2-7; D is undetermined. V was cut by 5 bases and J by 1 base, with 12 bases left in between. The germline V gene has CDR1 KGHSH and CDR2 LQKENI. This CDR3 has 14 amino acids. Here the CDR3 reads CASSSGRSSYEQYF. CDR3 in DNA: TGTGCCAGCTCATCGGGCAGGTCATCCTACGAGCAGTACTTC.

This clone showed up many times. V and J are TRBV19 and TRBJ1-3, with a tentative D call TRBD1 (6 bases). Trimming pared 5 bases from V and 1 base from J, leaving 15 bases between. Germline-derived CDR1 and CDR2 are LNHDA and SQIVND (reference sequence). The CDR3 runs 16 residues. CDR3 sequence: CASSVGGLGSGNTIYF. In DNA form, the CDR3 reads TGTGCCAGTAGTGTCGGGGGGCTAGGGTCTGGAAACACCATATATTTT.

By frequency in the sample, this clone is medium-sized. The chain's CDR3 is CASSRTGVNEQYF. DNA of the CDR3: TGTGCCAGCAGTCGGACAGGTGTAAATGAGCAGTACTTC. The V gene is TRBV6-1, the J gene TRBJ2-7, with 7 bases aligning to TRBD1. Germline assignment: CDR1 MNHNS and CDR2 SASEGT. This CDR3 region has 13 residues. Trimming took 5 bases from V and 7 from J; bases not matched to a gene: 8.

The V and J genes are TRBV5-1 and TRBJ2-1; D is uncertain. The ends were cut back, 0 bases at V and 8 bases at J, with 3 bases in the middle. The germline V gene encodes CDR1 SGHRS and CDR2 YFSETQ. CDR3 size: 11 residues. The CDR3 protein is CASSLDDEQFF. The CDR3 DNA is TGCGCCAGCAGCTTGGATGATGAGCAGTTCTTC.

This clone was counted ten times or more. The chain combines TRBV5-1 with TRBJ2-4; 12 nucleotides line up with TRBD2. The J segment lost 2 bases and the V segment lost 4 bases, leaving 19 bases of the junction unmatched. The germline gives CDR1 SGHRS, CDR2 YFSETQ. The CDR3 has 21 residues. The CDR3 loop is CASSPNPTSGRGFDTKNIQYF. In DNA form, the CDR3 reads TGCGCCAGCAGCCCCAACCCGACTAGCGGGAGAGGGTTCGACACCAAAAACATTCAGTACTTC.

The chain has TRBV5-1 and TRBJ1-5; D ambiguous. CDR1 and CDR2 (germline): SGHRS, YFSETQ. The CDR3 loop spans 14 amino acids. V dropped 0 bases and J dropped 4 bases, with 8 bases sitting between them. CDR3 amino acids: CASSLDPLNQPQHF. In DNA, the CDR3 is TGCGCCAGCAGCTTGGATCCGTTGAATCAGCCCCAGCATTTT.

This clone occurred many times. The chain combines TRBV20-1 with TRBJ1-6, with 8 bases identical to TRBD1. The germline V gene has CDR1 DFQATT and CDR2 SNEGSKA (reference sequence). The V gene end was trimmed by 2 bases and the J gene end by 5 bases; junction bases not matched to a gene: 5. This CDR3 has 15 amino acids. CDR3: CSARKGQGDNSPLHF. The CDR3 region has the DNA TGCAGTGCTAGAAAAGGACAGGGAGATAATTCACCCCTCCACTTT.

A remark on this clone: The germline gene is not matched at one end of the junction; a read error may be the cause. The rearrangement uses TRBV24-1 and TRBJ2-3; D possibly uses TRBD1 or TRBD2 (6 bases each). CDR3 length: 14 residues. CDR1 is KGHDR and CDR2 is SFDVKD in the germline V gene. The CDR3 region has the DNA TGTGCCACCAGTGGGACGGGGGCAGTAGATAGGCAGTATTTT. It is translated as CATSGTGAVDRQYF.

The sample holds many counts of this clone. The chain employs TRBV3-1 and TRBJ2-7; no definite D call. Trimming cost V 4 bases and J 5 bases, with 6 bases left between them. The V gene's germline CDR1 is LGHDT and CDR2 YNNKEL (reference sequence). This CDR3 is 11 amino acids long. The CDR3 DNA reads TGTGCCAGCAGCCTAGGCAACGAGCAGTACTTC. It translates to CASSLGNEQYF.

The chain is built from TRBV11-1 and TRBJ2-1, with a weak D call TRBD2 (6 bases). From germline, CDR1 is SGHAT and CDR2 FQDESV (reference sequence). The CDR3 spans 18 residues. The ends were cut back, 0 bases at V and 2 bases at J, with 17 bases in the middle. The CDR3 DNA is TGTGCCAGCAGCTTAGCGGGGGACGGAGGGAGTCCCTACAATGAGCAGTTCTTC. It translates to CASSLAGDGGSPYNEQFF.

This clone has at least ten counts. Different DNA sequences within this sample yield the same CDR3. The chain uses TRBV2 and TRBJ2-3, with D perhaps matching TRBD2 (5 bases). V lost 9 bases, J lost 2 bases, and 15 bases lay in between. This CDR3 has 14 residues. Germline V gene sequence: CDR1 SNHLY, CDR2 FYNNEI. CDR3 loop: CASSAGLDTDTQYF. CDR3 coding DNA: TGTGCCAGTAGCGCCGGACTGGACACAGATACGCAGTATTTT.

This clone was counted ten times or more. In DNA, the CDR3 is TGTGCCAGCAGTGAAGCCTTCTCGGCATACCAAGAGACCCAGTACTTC. Protein sequence: CASSEAFSAYQETQYF. The J gene is TRBJ2-5, the V gene TRBV2; D unresolved. This CDR3 has 16 residues. Germline V gene data show CDR1 as SNHLY and CDR2 as FYNNEI. V lost 0 bases, J lost 0 bases, and 11 bases lay in between.

In its sample, this clone was seen a few times. This sequence joins TRBV6-1 and TRBJ1-2; the D gene is possibly TRBD1 (5 bases). Trimming took 6 bases from V and 8 from J, leaving 19 bases between them. The CDR3 consists of 14 residues. Germline V gives CDR1 MNHNS, CDR2 SASEGT. The CDR3 protein is CASSSEGCSWGYTF. In DNA form, the CDR3 reads TGTGCCAGCAGCTCTGAGGGGTGCTCGTGGGGCTACACCTTC.